The T cell receptor beta chain described here comes from a study of vaccination and CD4 T cells after COVID-19. Sample share makes this clonotype medium-sized (0.01 to 0.1%). Its antigen is currently unknown. Oncomine TCR Beta short-read sequencing was applied to DNA from cultured CD4+ T cells. TCRdb used MiXCR to reprocess the PCR reads, holding one entry per CDR3 protein. This table has approximately 14,000 distinct CDR3 sequences, around 53% appearing once. Treatment meaning: roughly ten-day PBMC culture with coronavirus spike peptide pools or control peptides (ViraFEST assay). The germline V gene has CDR1 ENHRY and CDR2 SYGVKD. This CDR3 region has 13 residues. The germline V and J ends were trimmed by 10 bases and 5 bases, with 15 bases remaining between them.

The sample comprised CD4+ T cells from blood, cultured in vitro. This clonotype was obtained from a human donor who had recovered from COVID-19. The V and J genes are TRBV10-3 and TRBJ1-5; D perhaps matches TRBD1 (5 bases). CDR3 amino acids: CATQGDTDQPQHF. The DNA of the CDR3 is TGTGCCACCCAGGGCGATACGGATCAGCCCCAGCATTTT.